The sequence of this TCR beta chain was determined in a study of T cell changes during pregnancy in multiple sclerosis. Clones were sequenced by immunoSEQ multiplex PCR, and TCRdb holds only the in-frame ones, with some missing. This table holds 15,000 to 20,000 clones, about 87% found once. This clone was seen once. V was cut by 3 bases and J by 4 bases, with 17 bases left in between. The V gene's germline CDR1 is MRHNA and CDR2 SNTAGT. This CDR3 contains 16 residues. V and J are TRBV6-4 and TRBJ2-3, with a weak D call TRBD2 (7 bases). The specimen was CD8+ T cells from peripheral blood mononuclear cells, collected in the third trimester of pregnancy. The clonotype originates from a female donor in good health, enrolled as a control in a pregnancy study. The CDR3 is CASSEVGGASADTQYF. For the CDR3, the DNA is TGTGCCAGCAGTGAAGTGGGGGGGGCAAGCGCAGATACGCAGTATTTT.